These T cell receptor beta chains were read from a single sample in a study of circulating and synovial CD4+ cells in juvenile arthritis. Sequenced by immunoSEQ multiplex PCR; TCRdb stores in-frame clones only, minus some. The table has 15,000 or so clones, around 91% seen once. Source material: CD4+ T cells from blood. These TCRs come from a human donor with juvenile idiopathic arthritis. The CDR3 runs from the conserved cysteine through the conserved F or W. The D gene is left open where the match is weak. The listing skips clone size in some rows; elsewhere it reads once, few, many or a size class.

j_call: TRBJ2-5
d_call: TRBD2
v_call: TRBV14
clone_size: NA
cdr3_nt: TGTGCCAGCAGCAGACTAGCGGGGGGGCCCCAGTACTTC
cdr3_aa: CASSRLAGGPQYF

j_call: TRBJ1-5
d_call: NA
v_call: TRBV27
clone_size: NA
cdr3_nt: TGTGCCAGCAGTTTTTCCTACCGGGAGCCCCAGCATTTT
cdr3_aa: CASSFSYREPQHF

j_call: TRBJ2-3
d_call: NA
v_call: TRBV7-2
clone_size: NA
cdr3_nt: TGTGCCAGCAGCTTCACCCCTAGCGCGAGTGACACAGATACGCAGTATTTT
cdr3_aa: CASSFTPSASDTDTQYF

j_call: TRBJ1-6
d_call: TRBD1
v_call: TRBV7-2
clone_size: NA
cdr3_nt: TGTGCCAGCAGCCCACAACCGGGACAGGGAAATTCACCCCTCCACTTT
cdr3_aa: CASSPQPGQGNSPLHF

j_call: TRBJ2-7
d_call: NA
v_call: TRBV15
clone_size: once
cdr3_nt: TGTGCCACCAGCAGAGACTGCGAGCAGTACTTC
cdr3_aa: CATSRDCEQYF

j_call: TRBJ2-5
d_call: TRBD2
v_call: TRBV5-4
clone_size: NA
cdr3_nt: TGTGCCAGCAGCTTGTCCACTAGCGGGGGGGCTAGGACCCAGTACTTC
cdr3_aa: CASSLSTSGGARTQYF

j_call: TRBJ1-2
d_call: TRBD1
v_call: TRBV7-2
clone_size: once
cdr3_nt: TGTGCCAGCAGCTTAGTAAAACATAGCAGGGGACAGGGGGTAGGTGGCTACACCTTC
cdr3_aa: CASSLVKHSRGQGVGGYTF

j_call: TRBJ2-3
d_call: NA
v_call: TRBV13
clone_size: NA
cdr3_nt: TGTGCCAGCAGCTTAGTGCGGCTCCAATTTCCAGATACGCAGTATTTT
cdr3_aa: CASSLVRLQFPDTQYF

j_call: TRBJ1-2
d_call: NA
v_call: TRBV7-9
clone_size: NA
cdr3_nt: TGTGCCAGCAGCTTCCCCCAAGGAGCGGGCGGCGGCTACACCTTC
cdr3_aa: CASSFPQGAGGGYTF

j_call: TRBJ1-4
d_call: NA
v_call: TRBV5-5
clone_size: NA
cdr3_nt: TGTGCCAGCAGCTTGGAGCTGGGGGCTACGCTAACTAATGAAAAACTGTTTTTT
cdr3_aa: CASSLELGATLTNEKLFF

j_call: TRBJ1-2
d_call: TRBD1
v_call: TRBV19
clone_size: NA
cdr3_nt: TGTGCCAGTAGCACCGGACAGGCGACCTATGGCTACACCTTC
cdr3_aa: CASSTGQATYGYTF

j_call: TRBJ1-5
d_call: NA
v_call: TRBV30
clone_size: once
cdr3_nt: TGTGCCTGGAAAAGAGATAATCAGCCCCAGCATTTT
cdr3_aa: CAWKRDNQPQHF

j_call: TRBJ1-6
d_call: NA
v_call: TRBV14
clone_size: NA
cdr3_nt: TGTGCCAGCAGCAGCGGACAGATGTCCTATAATTCCCCCCTCCACTTT
cdr3_aa: CASSSGQMSYNSPLHF

j_call: TRBJ2-1
d_call: TRBD1
v_call: TRBV11-3
clone_size: NA
cdr3_nt: TGTGCCAGCAGCCTGGACAGGGGGCCGGTGAGTGAGCAGTTCTTC
cdr3_aa: CASSLDRGPVSEQFF

j_call: TRBJ2-1
d_call: TRBD1
v_call: TRBV7-3
clone_size: NA
cdr3_nt: TGTGCCAGCAGCTTGATAAGACAGGGGCTGAATGAGCAGTTCTTC
cdr3_aa: CASSLIRQGLNEQFF

j_call: TRBJ1-3
d_call: TRBD1
v_call: TRBV15
clone_size: NA
cdr3_nt: TGTGCCACCAGCAGTGGACAGGGGGGAAACACCATATATTTT
cdr3_aa: CATSSGQGGNTIYF

j_call: TRBJ1-6
d_call: NA
v_call: TRBV2
clone_size: NA
cdr3_nt: TGTGCCAGCAGTAGCGGACAGTCTTATAATTCCCCCCTCCACTTT
cdr3_aa: CASSSGQSYNSPLHF

j_call: TRBJ2-1
d_call: TRBD2
v_call: TRBV11-1
clone_size: NA
cdr3_nt: TGTGCCAGCAGCAGAGGAAGCGGGAGTGTCTACAATGAGCAGTTCTTC
cdr3_aa: CASSRGSGSVYNEQFF

j_call: TRBJ1-3
d_call: NA
v_call: TRBV14
clone_size: NA
cdr3_nt: TGTGCCAGCAGCCAGGCCTCTGGAAACACCATATATTTT
cdr3_aa: CASSQASGNTIYF

j_call: TRBJ2-3
d_call: NA
v_call: TRBV11-2
clone_size: NA
cdr3_nt: TGTGCCAGCAGCTCCCGCGGGCTGAAGACAGATACGCAGTATTTT
cdr3_aa: CASSSRGLKTDTQYF

j_call: TRBJ2-1
d_call: NA
v_call: TRBV14
clone_size: NA
cdr3_nt: TGTGCCAGCAGCCAAGCCGGGACTGCCTACAATGAGCAGTTCTTC
cdr3_aa: CASSQAGTAYNEQFF

j_call: TRBJ1-5
d_call: NA
v_call: TRBV5-1
clone_size: NA
cdr3_nt: TGCGCCAGCAGGATGTCAGGGTTAGATCATAGCAATCAGCCCCAGCATTTT
cdr3_aa: CASRMSGLDHSNQPQHF

j_call: TRBJ2-1
d_call: TRBD2
v_call: TRBV19
clone_size: NA
cdr3_nt: TGTGCCAGTAGTGCGGTGGCTAGCGGGAGGGCCGCGGGGTATGAGCAGTTCTTC
cdr3_aa: CASSAVASGRAAGYEQFF

j_call: TRBJ2-7
d_call: TRBD1
v_call: TRBV12-5
clone_size: NA
cdr3_nt: TGTGCTAGTGGTTTGGTAAAGGGGCCGGTTAGGGGGACAGGGGGCGAGGGGGAGCAGTACTTC
cdr3_aa: CASGLVKGPVRGTGGEGEQYF

j_call: TRBJ1-1
d_call: NA
v_call: TRBV7-2
clone_size: NA
cdr3_nt: TGTGCCAGCAGCTTACGCGGTAACCGGGACACGAAAACTGAAGCTTTCTTT
cdr3_aa: CASSLRGNRDTKTEAFF

j_call: TRBJ2-1
d_call: TRBD2
v_call: TRBV9
clone_size: NA
cdr3_nt: TGTGCCAGCAGCGTAGGAGGGGGGACTAGCGACTACAATGAGCAGTTCTTC
cdr3_aa: CASSVGGGTSDYNEQFF

j_call: TRBJ2-7
d_call: NA
v_call: TRBV6-5
clone_size: NA
cdr3_nt: TGTGCCAGCATGAGGGCGCAGGACGAGCAGTACTTC
cdr3_aa: CASMRAQDEQYF

j_call: TRBJ2-7
d_call: TRBD2
v_call: TRBV27
clone_size: NA
cdr3_nt: TGTGCCAGCTCCCCGAGGACTAGCGGGACCAGGGCGGGATACGAGCAGTACTTC
cdr3_aa: CASSPRTSGTRAGYEQYF

j_call: TRBJ2-1
d_call: TRBD1
v_call: TRBV2
clone_size: NA
cdr3_nt: TGTGCCAGCAGCCGGGGACAGGGGCGTCCTGAGCAGTTCTTC
cdr3_aa: CASSRGQGRPEQFF

j_call: TRBJ2-7
d_call: TRBD2
v_call: TRBV7-7
clone_size: NA
cdr3_nt: TGTGCTAGCAGCTTAGGGGTTAGCGGGGGAGACGAGCAGTACTTC
cdr3_aa: CASSLGVSGGDEQYF

j_call: TRBJ2-3
d_call: NA
v_call: TRBV7-2
clone_size: NA
cdr3_nt: TGTGCCAGCAGCTTAGCTGGGAGGGATACGCAGTATTTT
cdr3_aa: CASSLAGRDTQYF

j_call: TRBJ2-2
d_call: NA
v_call: TRBV4-3
clone_size: NA
cdr3_nt: TGCGCCAGCAGCCGAGAACATGGCGGGGAGCTGTTTTTT
cdr3_aa: CASSREHGGELFF

j_call: TRBJ1-1
d_call: NA
v_call: TRBV5-6
clone_size: NA
cdr3_nt: TGTGCCAGCAGCTTTGACGCGGGGCAGGGAGCTTTCTTT
cdr3_aa: CASSFDAGQGAFF

j_call: TRBJ2-1
d_call: NA
v_call: TRBV13
clone_size: NA
cdr3_nt: TGTGCCAGCAGCTTATACTCCTACAATGAGCAGTTCTTC
cdr3_aa: CASSLYSYNEQFF

j_call: TRBJ1-6
d_call: NA
v_call: TRBV7-9
clone_size: NA
cdr3_nt: TGTGCCAGCAATGCGTATAATTCACCCCTCCACTTT
cdr3_aa: CASNAYNSPLHF

j_call: TRBJ1-5
d_call: NA
v_call: TRBV11-2
clone_size: NA
cdr3_nt: TGTGCCAGCAGCCCGCGGGGGAATCAGCCCCAGCATTTT
cdr3_aa: CASSPRGNQPQHF

j_call: TRBJ2-5
d_call: NA
v_call: TRBV7-9
clone_size: NA
cdr3_nt: TGTGCCAGCAGCTTTCTTCCGCTCCGGGACTCCCAAGAGACCCAGTACTTC
cdr3_aa: CASSFLPLRDSQETQYF

j_call: TRBJ1-2
d_call: NA
v_call: TRBV6-5
clone_size: NA
cdr3_nt: TGTGCCAGCAGTTACTCGACAGGTTGGAATGGCTACACCTTC
cdr3_aa: CASSYSTGWNGYTF

j_call: TRBJ2-7
d_call: TRBD2
v_call: TRBV14
clone_size: NA
cdr3_nt: TGTGCCAGCAGCCAAGCTCAGGGCGGGACTAGCGGCGCCTACGAGCAGTACTTC
cdr3_aa: CASSQAQGGTSGAYEQYF

j_call: TRBJ1-6
d_call: NA
v_call: TRBV19
clone_size: NA
cdr3_nt: TGTGCCAGTAGGTCTGAGAGCTCCTATAATTCACCCCTCCACTTT
cdr3_aa: CASRSESSYNSPLHF

j_call: TRBJ1-2
d_call: NA
v_call: TRBV5-1
clone_size: NA
cdr3_nt: TGCGCCAGCAGCCCGATCTCCACAGGAAACTATGGCTACACCTTC
cdr3_aa: CASSPISTGNYGYTF

j_call: TRBJ1-3
d_call: NA
v_call: TRBV5-1
clone_size: few
cdr3_nt: TGCGCCAGCAGCTTGGATACGGTCTCTGGAAACACCATATATTTT
cdr3_aa: CASSLDTVSGNTIYF

j_call: TRBJ2-7
d_call: TRBD1
v_call: TRBV5-6
clone_size: NA
cdr3_nt: TGTGCCAGCAGCTTTAGGGGGACAGGGGGCTTTCACGAGCAGTACTTC
cdr3_aa: CASSFRGTGGFHEQYF

j_call: TRBJ1-1
d_call: TRBD1
v_call: TRBV10-3
clone_size: NA
cdr3_nt: TGTGCCATCAGTGAAGGGGGCAGTATGAACACTGAAGCTTTCTTT
cdr3_aa: CAISEGGSMNTEAFF

j_call: TRBJ2-2
d_call: NA
v_call: TRBV29-1
clone_size: once
cdr3_nt: TGCAGCGTCCGCAGACCCCCTAGCGGGGAGCTGTTTTTT
cdr3_aa: CSVRRPPSGELFF

j_call: TRBJ2-1
d_call: NA
v_call: TRBV15
clone_size: NA
cdr3_nt: TGTGCCACCAGCATGAGCGGTCTCTACAATGAGCAGTTCTTC
cdr3_aa: CATSMSGLYNEQFF

j_call: TRBJ2-1
d_call: TRBD2
v_call: TRBV2
clone_size: few
cdr3_nt: TGTGCCAGCAGATCCCCTAGCGGGAGGGCGAAGGATGAGCAGTTCTTC
cdr3_aa: CASRSPSGRAKDEQFF

j_call: TRBJ2-1
d_call: TRBD2
v_call: TRBV11-2
clone_size: NA
cdr3_nt: TGTGCCAGCAGCTCCCAAGCGGGGCGGTCCTACAATGAGCAGTTCTTC
cdr3_aa: CASSSQAGRSYNEQFF

j_call: TRBJ1-4
d_call: TRBD1
v_call: TRBV5-1
clone_size: NA
cdr3_nt: TGCGCCAGCAAACAGGGGGCTGGTGAAAAACTGTTTTTT
cdr3_aa: CASKQGAGEKLFF

j_call: TRBJ2-1
d_call: NA
v_call: TRBV30
clone_size: NA
cdr3_nt: TGTGCCTGGAGCGGGGGTTCCTACAATGAGCAGTTCTTC
cdr3_aa: CAWSGGSYNEQFF

j_call: TRBJ2-7
d_call: NA
v_call: TRBV19
clone_size: few
cdr3_nt: TGTGCCAGTAGCGGAGGGCCGAGGGAGCAGTACTTC
cdr3_aa: CASSGGPREQYF

j_call: TRBJ2-6
d_call: TRBD2
v_call: TRBV9
clone_size: NA
cdr3_nt: TGTGCCAGCAGCGTCCGGGGGGGGTCTGGGGCCAACGTCCTGACTTTC
cdr3_aa: CASSVRGGSGANVLTF

j_call: TRBJ2-7
d_call: TRBD2
v_call: TRBV28
clone_size: NA
cdr3_nt: TGTGCCAGCAGTCCTAGCGGGGGGAGGTACGAGCAGTACTTC
cdr3_aa: CASSPSGGRYEQYF

j_call: TRBJ1-2
d_call: TRBD1
v_call: TRBV6-5
clone_size: NA
cdr3_nt: TGTGCCAGCAGGGGGACAGGGGATTCTGGCTACACCTTC
cdr3_aa: CASRGTGDSGYTF

j_call: TRBJ1-5
d_call: TRBD1
v_call: TRBV30
clone_size: NA
cdr3_nt: TGTGCCTGGAGTCATGGGACAGGCAATCAGCCCCAGCATTTT
cdr3_aa: CAWSHGTGNQPQHF

j_call: TRBJ1-3
d_call: TRBD1
v_call: TRBV10-3
clone_size: NA
cdr3_nt: TGTGCCATCAGTGAGTCGACAGGGGAGCGAAACACCATATATTTT
cdr3_aa: CAISESTGERNTIYF

j_call: TRBJ1-1
d_call: TRBD1
v_call: TRBV18
clone_size: NA
cdr3_nt: TGTGCCAGCTCGGAAACAGGGGGCACTGAAGCTTTCTTT
cdr3_aa: CASSETGGTEAFF

j_call: TRBJ2-7
d_call: TRBD1
v_call: TRBV18
clone_size: NA
cdr3_nt: TGTGCCAGCTCACCGCCGGGACAGGGGGTCTACGAGCAGTACTTC
cdr3_aa: CASSPPGQGVYEQYF

j_call: TRBJ2-1
d_call: NA
v_call: TRBV5-1
clone_size: NA
cdr3_nt: TGCGCCAGCAGCTGGAGGGGGCCGGACGTCGGCAATGAGCAGTTCTTC
cdr3_aa: CASSWRGPDVGNEQFF

j_call: TRBJ2-7
d_call: NA
v_call: TRBV5-4
clone_size: NA
cdr3_nt: TGTGCCAGCAGCTTGGACCAGGGGGGCTTTTACGAGCAGTACTTC
cdr3_aa: CASSLDQGGFYEQYF